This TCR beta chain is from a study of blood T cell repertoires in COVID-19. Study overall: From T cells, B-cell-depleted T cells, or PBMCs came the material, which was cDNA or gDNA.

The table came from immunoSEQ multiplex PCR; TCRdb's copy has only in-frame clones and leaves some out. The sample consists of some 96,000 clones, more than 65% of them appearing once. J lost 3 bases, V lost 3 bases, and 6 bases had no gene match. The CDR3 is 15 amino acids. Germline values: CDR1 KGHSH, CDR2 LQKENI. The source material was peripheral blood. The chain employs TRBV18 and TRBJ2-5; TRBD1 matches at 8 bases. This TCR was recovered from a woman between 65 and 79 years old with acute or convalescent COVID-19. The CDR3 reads CASSPEDRAEETQYF. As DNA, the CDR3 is TGTGCCAGCTCACCGGAGGACAGGGCCGAAGAGACCCAGTACTTC.